This TCR beta chain was recorded in a study of T cells after somatic rescue of genetic block. In its sample, this clone was seen once. Assay: immunoSEQ multiplex PCR; the TCRdb copy retains only in-frame clones and omits some. The sample consists of over 55,000 clones, 92% of them appearing once. The source is a man aged 35 to 55. The sequencing sample was made of peripheral blood mononuclear cells (PBMCs).

CDR3 bases: TGCAGTGCTAGAGATGACCGCGAGCAGTACTTC. It is translated as CSARDDREQYF. The V and J genes are TRBV20-1 and TRBJ2-7; no definite D call. The CDR3 has 11 amino acids. V lost 0 bases to trimming and J lost 6 bases, with 6 bases between them. The germline V gene encodes CDR1 DFQATT and CDR2 SNEGSKA (reference sequence).